Shown below are 21 T cell receptor beta chains from a single sample sequenced in a study of T cells in Graves' hyperthyroidism and ophthalmopathy. It was RNA transcripts that yielded the amplified TCR beta CDR3 regions. The TCR CDR3 was amplified in a first-round RT-PCR using the HTBI primer set. TCRdb reprocessed the multiplex PCR reads with MiXCR, giving one entry per CDR3 protein. The sample lists some 530,000 distinct CDR3 sequences, around a fifth occurring once. The sample comprised blood. The origin of the receptors is an older woman with Graves' ophthalmopathy.

The chain uses TRBV30 and TRBJ1-2, with 8 bases fitting TRBD1. The V gene end was trimmed by 1 base and the J gene end by 4 bases; junction bases not matched to a gene: 2. CDR3 size: 13 residues. Germline assignment: CDR1 GTSNPN and CDR2 SVGIG (reference sequence). DNA for the CDR3: TGTGCCTGGAGTGAGGACAGGGTCTATGGCTACACCTTC. Protein product: CAWSEDRVYGYTF.

Only a few counts were recorded for this clonotype. This may be a read error, as it is one base from a much larger clone. This rearrangement joins TRBV6-1 to TRBJ1-1; possibly TRBD1 for D (6 bases). Per germline, CDR1 MNHNS and CDR2 SASEGT. This CDR3 is built from 15 residues. The V end was cut by 6 bases, the J end by 6 bases, with 20 bases between. The CDR3 coding sequence is TGTGCCAGCAGGCCACCGGGGGCTCGGGACGCTGAAGCTTTCTTT. Its translation is CASRPPGARDAEAFF.

This chain joins TRBV3-1 and TRBJ1-2; the match to TRBD1 covers 10 bases. The V gene's germline CDR1 is LGHDT and CDR2 YNNKEL (reference sequence). The CDR3 extends over 13 amino acids. V shed 7 bases and J 5 bases; nucleotides not matched to a gene: 4. CDR3 amino acids: CASMDRGSYGYTF. DNA of the CDR3: TGTGCCAGCATGGACAGGGGGAGTTATGGCTACACCTTC.

The J gene is TRBJ1-1, the V gene TRBV20-1; TRBD1 might be the D (5 bases). This CDR3 spans 16 amino acids. Germline V gene sequence: CDR1 DFQATT, CDR2 SNEGSKA (reference sequence). V was clipped by 6 bases and J by 3 bases, with 23 bases between them. For the CDR3, the DNA is TGCAGTGCCTCTGGGGGGGGTGGGGTTAAGGACACTGAAGCTTTCTTT. Amino acid sequence: CSASGGGGVKDTEAFF.

This chain links TRBV6-6 with TRBJ2-3; 16 bases map to TRBD2. Unmatched junction bases numbered 12, after V lost 6 bases and J lost 0 bases. The CDR3 runs to 20 residues. CDR1 MNHNY and CDR2 SVGAGI come from the germline V gene (reference sequence). CDR3 nucleotides: TGTGCCAGCAGCCAGCCGGGACTAGCGGGAGGGCAATCTAGCACAGATACGCAGTATTTT. Translation gives CASSQPGLAGGQSSTDTQYF.

The chain has TRBV7-9 and TRBJ1-1, with D possibly being TRBD1 (5 bases). This CDR3 is built from 16 residues. Germline assignment: CDR1 SEHNR and CDR2 FQNEAQ (reference sequence). Trimming took 5 bases from V and 11 from J, leaving 27 bases between them. The CDR3 sequence is CASSPIPGGSPEDAFF. The DNA for the CDR3 is TGTGCCAGCAGCCCGATACCTGGGGGAAGCCCTGAGGACGCTTTCTTT.

The rearrangement links TRBV25-1 to TRBJ2-7; TRBD2 might be the D (5 bases). The CDR3 spans 16 residues. Germline CDR1 reads MGHDK; CDR2 reads SYGVNS. Trimming removed 1 base from V and 7 bases from J, with 20 bases in between. The CDR3 is CASSELEASAVGEQYF. The CDR3 nucleotides read TGTGCCAGCAGTGAATTGGAGGCCTCCGCGGTTGGAGAGCAGTACTTC.

J is TRBJ2-2 and V is TRBV7-9; D remains ambiguous. The length of the CDR3 is 15 residues. Germline-derived CDR1 and CDR2 are SEHNR and FQNEAQ (reference sequence). V lost 4 bases and J lost 2, with 11 bases in between. CDR3 residues: CASSSTVLNTGELFF. The CDR3 nucleotides read TGTGCCAGCAGCTCCACGGTACTTAACACCGGGGAGCTGTTTTTT.

This clonotype was picked up a small number of times. The chain carries TRBV7-2 and TRBJ2-5; 7 bases fit TRBD1. V lost 5 bases to trimming and J lost 4 bases; unmatched junction nucleotides: 16. Germline lookup yields CDR1 SGHTA and CDR2 FQGNSA. The CDR3 is 17 amino acids. CDR3 loop: CASSVQPMTGYGETQYF. CDR3 nucleotide sequence: TGTGCCAGCAGCGTGCAGCCCATGACAGGGTATGGAGAGACCCAGTACTTC. The variable domain in full, completed from reference TRBV7-2 and TRBJ2-5, reads GAGVSQSPSNKVTEKGKDVELRCDPISGHTALYWYRQSLGQGLEFLIYFQGNSAPDKSGLPSDRFSAERTGGSVSTLTIQRTQQEDSAVYLCASSVQPMTGYGETQYFGPGTRLLVL.

This clonotype occurred many times. V gene TRBV19 combines with J gene TRBJ1-1, with unresolved D. This CDR3 has 15 residues. V gave up 3 bases and J gave up 4 bases, with 15 bases separating them. Germline CDR1 LNHDA, CDR2 SQIVND (reference sequence). The CDR3 sequence: CASSIRPPAGTEAFF. The CDR3 coding sequence is TGTGCCAGTAGTATTCGGCCACCGGCGGGCACTGAAGCTTTCTTT. Supplemented by reference TRBV19 and TRBJ1-1, the full variable domain reads DGGITQSPKYLFRKEGQNVTLSCEQNLNHDAMYWYRQDPGQGLRLIYYSQIVNDFQKGDIAEGYSVSREKKESFPLTVTSAQKNPTAFYLCASSIRPPAGTEAFFGQGTRLTVV.

In its sample, this clonotype was seen a few times. The chain carries TRBV4-1 and TRBJ2-7; 8 bases are a match to TRBD2. The germline gives CDR1 MGHRA, CDR2 YSYEKL. V lost 2 bases to trimming and J lost 9 bases; unmatched junction nucleotides: 6. CDR3 length: 13 residues. This chain's CDR3 is CASSQRTSPAQYF. CDR3 nucleotides: TGCGCCAGCAGCCAAAGGACTAGCCCGGCGCAGTACTTC.

This clonotype was seen ten or more times. V gene TRBV2 combines with J gene TRBJ2-1; 12 bases map to TRBD2. The germline gives CDR1 SNHLY, CDR2 FYNNEI. This CDR3 has 15 residues. V lost 8 bases to trimming and J lost 7 bases; unmatched junction nucleotides: 9. The CDR3 spells CASQTGLAGPNEQFF. The CDR3 nucleotides read TGTGCCAGCCAGACCGGACTAGCGGGACCGAATGAGCAGTTCTTC.

At least ten counts were recorded for this clonotype. The chain joins TRBV29-1 to TRBJ2-3; TRBD2 might be the D (5 bases). With 4 bases removed from V and 3 bases from J, the gap between germline ends came to 14 bases. This CDR3 is 14 amino acids long. Germline loops: CDR1 SQVTM, CDR2 ANQGSEA. The CDR3: CSVVEGRGTDTQYF. Written as DNA, the CDR3 is TGCAGCGTTGTCGAGGGCCGGGGAACAGATACGCAGTATTTT.

CDR3 nucleotide sequence: TGTGCCAGCAGCGTCGGCAGGGCGAACTATGGCTACACCTTC. Amino acid sequence: CASSVGRANYGYTF. The V gene is TRBV9, the J gene TRBJ1-2; D possibly corresponds to TRBD1 (5 bases). This CDR3 is 14 amino acids long. Trimming removed 2 bases at V and 2 bases at J, with 10 bases between. The germline V gene encodes CDR1 SGDLS and CDR2 YYNGEE.

The genes are TRBV29-1 and TRBJ1-1; D is possibly TRBD1 (6 bases). The CDR3 is 10 amino acids. V shed 7 bases and J shed 6 bases, with 9 bases lying between them. Germline V lookup: CDR1 SQVTM, CDR2 ANQGSEA. In nucleotides, the CDR3 is TGCAGCGCAGGGGTGGCTGAAGCTTTCTTT. It yields the protein CSAGVAEAFF.

This clonotype was seen repeatedly, ten times or more. The V call is TRBV2, the J call TRBJ2-5; D uncertain. CDR1 SNHLY and CDR2 FYNNEI come from the germline V gene. This CDR3 has 13 residues. V was clipped by 4 bases and J by 5 bases, with 11 bases between them. CDR3 loop: CASSASFRETQYF. The CDR3 bases are TGTGCCAGCAGTGCAAGCTTCCGGGAGACCCAGTACTTC.

V and J are TRBV7-2 and TRBJ2-7, with unresolved D. Germline CDR1 reads SGHTA; CDR2 reads FQGNSA. V lost 4 bases and J lost 3, with 13 bases in between. The length of the CDR3 is 14 residues. CDR3 nucleotides: TGTGCCAGCAGCTCGCCGACGGTAAACTACGAGCAGTACTTC. Its translation is CASSSPTVNYEQYF.

This clonotype appeared a few times. The chain couples TRBV12-3 or TRBV12-4 to TRBJ1-1, with 10 bases that match TRBD1. The CDR3 runs to 15 residues. The V segment lost 3 bases and the J segment 2 bases; nucleotides outside the gene matches: 3. The CDR3 coding sequence is TGTGCCAGCAGTTTGGGACAGGGGTTTAACACTGAAGCTTTCTTT. Residues: CASSLGQGFNTEAFF.

As regards this clonotype: A much larger clone lies one base from this, so it may be a read error. This rearrangement joins TRBV12-3 or TRBV12-4 to TRBJ1-2; D may be TRBD1 (5 bases). Trimming took off 5 bases at V and 6 bases at J, with 13 bases between the two ends. The CDR3 runs 13 residues. The CDR3: CASSLGAWDGYTF. In DNA, the CDR3 is TGTGCCAGCAGTCTCGGGGCCTGGGATGGCTACACCTTC.

The chain couples TRBV6-6 to TRBJ2-1, with D possibly being TRBD2 (5 bases). The germline V and J ends were trimmed by 2 bases and 10 bases, with 18 bases remaining between them. The CDR3 extends over 15 amino acids. The germline gives CDR1 MNHNY, CDR2 SVGAGI (reference sequence). The CDR3 nucleotides read TGTGCCAGCAGTTACGCTAAGACTAACACGGCCGAGCAGTTCTTC. Protein product: CASSYAKTNTAEQFF.

This clonotype was picked up a small number of times. The chain uses TRBV6-1 and TRBJ2-3; 11 bases match TRBD2. There are 16 residues in the CDR3. V shed 6 bases and J 3 bases; nucleotides not matched to a gene: 8. Germline loops: CDR1 MNHNS, CDR2 SASEGT. CDR3 sequence: CASRRGPSGRTDTQYF. The DNA for the CDR3 is TGTGCCAGCAGGAGGGGTCCTAGCGGGAGGACAGATACGCAGTATTTT.